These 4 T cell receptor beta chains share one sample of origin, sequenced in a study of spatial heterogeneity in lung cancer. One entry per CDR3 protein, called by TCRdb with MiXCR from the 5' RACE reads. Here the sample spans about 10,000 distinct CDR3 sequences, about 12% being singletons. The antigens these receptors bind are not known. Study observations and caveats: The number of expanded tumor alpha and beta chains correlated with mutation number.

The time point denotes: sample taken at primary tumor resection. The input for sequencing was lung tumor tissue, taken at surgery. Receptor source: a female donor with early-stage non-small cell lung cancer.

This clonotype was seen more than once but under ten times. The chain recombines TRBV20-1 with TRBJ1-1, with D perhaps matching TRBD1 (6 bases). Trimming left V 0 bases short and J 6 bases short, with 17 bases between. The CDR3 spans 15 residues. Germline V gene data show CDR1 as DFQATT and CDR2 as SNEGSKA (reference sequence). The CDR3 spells CSARDLARGYPEAFF. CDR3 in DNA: TGCAGTGCTAGAGATCTGGCCAGGGGATACCCTGAAGCTTTCTTT.

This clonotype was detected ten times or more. Here the CDR3 DNA reads TGTGCCAGCAGCTTGCTTCTCCTTCTCGATAATTCACCCCTCCACTTT. Residues: CASSLLLLLDNSPLHF. The V gene is TRBV5-5, the J gene TRBJ1-6; D gene uncertain. Germline values: CDR1 SGHKS, CDR2 YYEKEE (reference sequence). CDR3 size: 16 residues. V lost 1 base, J lost 5 bases, and 13 bases lay in between.

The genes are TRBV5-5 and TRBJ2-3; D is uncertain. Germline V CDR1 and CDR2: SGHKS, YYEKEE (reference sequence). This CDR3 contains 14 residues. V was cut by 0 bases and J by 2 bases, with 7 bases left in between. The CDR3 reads CASSLVPTTDTQYF. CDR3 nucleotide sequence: TGTGCCAGCAGCTTGGTCCCGACCACAGATACGCAGTATTTT.

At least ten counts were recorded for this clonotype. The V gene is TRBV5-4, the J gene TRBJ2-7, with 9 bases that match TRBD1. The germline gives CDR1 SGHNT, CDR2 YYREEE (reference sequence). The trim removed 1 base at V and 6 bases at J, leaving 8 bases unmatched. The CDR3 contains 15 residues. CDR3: CASSLFGTGGSEQYF. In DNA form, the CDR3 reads TGTGCCAGCAGCTTGTTCGGCACAGGGGGCTCCGAGCAGTACTTC.